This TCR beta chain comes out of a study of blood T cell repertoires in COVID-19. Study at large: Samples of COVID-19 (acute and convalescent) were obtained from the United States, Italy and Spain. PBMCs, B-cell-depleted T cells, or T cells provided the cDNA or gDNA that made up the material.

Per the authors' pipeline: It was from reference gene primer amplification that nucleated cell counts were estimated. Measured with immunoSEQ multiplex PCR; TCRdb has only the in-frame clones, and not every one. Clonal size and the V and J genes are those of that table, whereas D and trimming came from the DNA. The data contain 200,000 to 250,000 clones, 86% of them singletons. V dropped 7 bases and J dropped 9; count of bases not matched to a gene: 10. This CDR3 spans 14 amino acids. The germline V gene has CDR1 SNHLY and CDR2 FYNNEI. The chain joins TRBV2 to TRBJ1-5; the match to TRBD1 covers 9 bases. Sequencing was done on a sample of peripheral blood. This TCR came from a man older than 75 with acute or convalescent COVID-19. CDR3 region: CASKGQGAPAPQHF. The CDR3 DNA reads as TGTGCCAGCAAGGGACAGGGAGCCCCTGCGCCCCAGCATTTT.